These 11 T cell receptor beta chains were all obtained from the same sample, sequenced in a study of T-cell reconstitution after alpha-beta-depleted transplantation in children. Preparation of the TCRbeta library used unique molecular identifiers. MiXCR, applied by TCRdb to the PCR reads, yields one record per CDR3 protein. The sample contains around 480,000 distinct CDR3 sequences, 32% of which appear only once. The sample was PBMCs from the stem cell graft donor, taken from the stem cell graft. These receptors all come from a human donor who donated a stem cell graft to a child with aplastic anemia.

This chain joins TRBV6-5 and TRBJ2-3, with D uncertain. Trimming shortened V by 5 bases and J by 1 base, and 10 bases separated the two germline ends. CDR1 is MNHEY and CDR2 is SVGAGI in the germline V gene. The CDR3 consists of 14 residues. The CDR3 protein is CASSNPVGTDTQYF. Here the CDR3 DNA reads TGTGCCAGCAGTAACCCCGTGGGCACAGATACGCAGTATTTT.

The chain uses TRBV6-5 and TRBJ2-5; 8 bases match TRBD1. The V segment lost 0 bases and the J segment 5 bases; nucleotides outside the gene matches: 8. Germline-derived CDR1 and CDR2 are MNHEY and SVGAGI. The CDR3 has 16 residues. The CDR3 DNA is TGTGCCAGCAGTTACTCTGCGACAGGGGTCGGGGAGACCCAGTACTTC. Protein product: CASSYSATGVGETQYF.

CDR3 DNA sequence: TGCGCCAGCAGCCCCAGGGCTACCTACAATGAGCAGTTCTTC. It translates to CASSPRATYNEQFF. The chain employs TRBV4-3 and TRBJ2-1; D possibly corresponds to TRBD1 (5 bases). This CDR3 has 14 amino acids. V was pared by 4 bases and J by 2 bases, with 9 bases between. Germline lookup yields CDR1 LGHNA and CDR2 YSLEER.

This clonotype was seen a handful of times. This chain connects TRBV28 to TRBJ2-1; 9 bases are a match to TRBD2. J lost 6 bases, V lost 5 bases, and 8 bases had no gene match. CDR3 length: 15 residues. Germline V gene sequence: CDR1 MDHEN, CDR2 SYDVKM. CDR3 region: CASSSGGRALNEQFF. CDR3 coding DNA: TGTGCCAGCAGTAGCGGCGGGAGGGCCCTCAATGAGCAGTTCTTC.

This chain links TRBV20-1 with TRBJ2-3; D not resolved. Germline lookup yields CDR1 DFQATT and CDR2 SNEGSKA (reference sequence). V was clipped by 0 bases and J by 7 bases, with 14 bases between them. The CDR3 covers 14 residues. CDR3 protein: CSAREGERSNTQYF. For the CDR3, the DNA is TGCAGTGCTAGAGAGGGCGAGAGGAGTAATACGCAGTATTTT.

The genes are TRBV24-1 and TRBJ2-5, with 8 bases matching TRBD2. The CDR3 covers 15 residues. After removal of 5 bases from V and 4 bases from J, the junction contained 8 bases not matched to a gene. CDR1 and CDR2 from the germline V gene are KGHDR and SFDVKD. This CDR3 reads CATSGRLAGIETQYF. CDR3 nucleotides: TGTGCCACCAGTGGGAGGCTAGCGGGTATAGAGACCCAGTACTTC.

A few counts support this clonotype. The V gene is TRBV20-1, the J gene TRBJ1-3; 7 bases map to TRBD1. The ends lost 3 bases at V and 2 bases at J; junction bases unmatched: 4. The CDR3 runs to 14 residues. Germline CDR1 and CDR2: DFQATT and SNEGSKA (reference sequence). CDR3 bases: TGCAGTGCTAGTCTCGGGACAGCTGGAAACACCATATATTTT. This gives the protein CSASLGTAGNTIYF.

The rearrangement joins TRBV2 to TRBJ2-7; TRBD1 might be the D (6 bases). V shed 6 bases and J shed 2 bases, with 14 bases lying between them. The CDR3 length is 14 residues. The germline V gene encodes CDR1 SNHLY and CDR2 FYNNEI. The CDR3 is CASRRQGFTYEQYV. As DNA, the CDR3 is TGTGCCAGCAGGAGGCAGGGGTTTACCTACGAGCAGTACGTC.

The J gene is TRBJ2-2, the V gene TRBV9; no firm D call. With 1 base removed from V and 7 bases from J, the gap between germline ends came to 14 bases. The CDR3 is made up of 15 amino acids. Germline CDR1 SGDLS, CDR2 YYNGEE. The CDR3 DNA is TGTGCCAGCAGCGTATCGACCAGTACTCTCGGGGAGCTGTTTTTT. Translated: CASSVSTSTLGELFF.

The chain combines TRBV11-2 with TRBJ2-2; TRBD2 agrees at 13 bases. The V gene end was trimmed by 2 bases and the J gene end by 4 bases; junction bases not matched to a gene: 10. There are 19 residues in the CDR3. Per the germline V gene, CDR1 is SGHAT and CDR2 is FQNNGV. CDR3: CASSLKGTSGTRPTGELFF. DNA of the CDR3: TGTGCCAGCAGCTTAAAAGGGACTAGCGGGACCCGCCCCACCGGGGAGCTGTTTTTT. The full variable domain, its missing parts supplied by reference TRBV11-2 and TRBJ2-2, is EAGVAQSPRYKIIEKRQSVAFWCNPISGHATLYWYQQILGQGPKLLIQFQNNGVVDDSQLPKDRFSAERLKGVDSTLKIQPAKLEDSAVYLCASSLKGTSGTRPTGELFFGEGSRLTVL.

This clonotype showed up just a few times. The CDR3 here is CASSLELAALQETQYF. CDR3 nucleotides: TGTGCCAGCAGCTTGGAACTAGCGGCACTGCAAGAGACCCAGTACTTC. This sequence joins TRBV5-6 and TRBJ2-5, with 8 bases matching TRBD2. Germline V gene lookup returns CDR1 SGHDT and CDR2 YYEEEE. The CDR3 consists of 16 residues. V shed 0 bases, J shed 2 bases, and the junction held 6 bases outside the gene matches. Complete variable domain (other parts from reference TRBV5-6 and TRBJ2-5): DAGVTQSPTHLIKTRGQQVTLRCSPKSGHDTVSWYQQALGQGPQFIFQYYEEEERQRGNFPDRFSGHQFPNYSSELNVNALLLGDSALYLCASSLELAALQETQYFGPGTRLLVL.